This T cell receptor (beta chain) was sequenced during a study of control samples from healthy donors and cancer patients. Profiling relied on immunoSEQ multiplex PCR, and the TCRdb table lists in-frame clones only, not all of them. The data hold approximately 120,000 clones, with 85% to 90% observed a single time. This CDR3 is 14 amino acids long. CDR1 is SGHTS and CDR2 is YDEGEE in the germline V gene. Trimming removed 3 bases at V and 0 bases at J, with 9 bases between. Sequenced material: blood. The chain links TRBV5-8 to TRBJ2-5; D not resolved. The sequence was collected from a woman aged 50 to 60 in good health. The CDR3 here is CASSSALYQETQYF. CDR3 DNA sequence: TGTGCCAGCAGCTCGGCCTTGTACCAAGAGACCCAGTACTTC.